This T cell receptor (beta chain) derives from a study of T-cell memory formation after mild COVID-19. Study background: For the most part, TCR clusters were specific to one donor. Study results and limitations: Whether day 37 second-wave clones are SARS-CoV-2-specific was not confirmed. CD8+ contracting clones occupied EMRA, while CD4+ ones occupied mainly CM and EM.

Notes on this clonotype: The antigen is undetermined.

MiXCR, run by TCRdb on the 5' RACE reads, gives a single entry per CDR3 protein. The sample holds 170,000 or so distinct CDR3 sequences, about a fifth seen once. CDR3 length equals 13 residues. The chain joins TRBV21-1 to TRBJ2-7. TRBV21-1 is a pseudogene. Sample: PBMCs or a T cell subset sorted from them (not recorded which). The receptor was derived from an adult woman who had mild COVID-19 (a few samples of this study predate the infection). Cell type and time point are not known. The CDR3 DNA sequence: TGTGCCAGCAGCCGAACCCTCTCCTACGAGCAGTACTTC. Protein: CASSRTLSYEQYF.